Below are 6 T cell receptor beta chains sequenced from a single sample in a study of T cell repertoires in cytomegalovirus infection. TCRdb independently ran MiXCR on the reads; one entry per CDR3 protein. The sample shows roughly 120,000 distinct CDR3 sequences, around 10% of them seen only once. These receptors lack a known antigen. The sequenced sample was PBMCs, sequenced either directly or after in vitro stimulation (not recorded which). These receptor sequences come from a human donor in good health (CMV status not recorded). Some clones in this sample may be carry-over from other donors' samples.

The chain has TRBV25-1 and TRBJ2-1, with 9 positions matching TRBD1. The CDR3 is 18 amino acids. Trimming removed 2 bases from V and 3 bases from J; junction bases left unmatched: 11. Germline lookup yields CDR1 MGHDK and CDR2 SYGVNS. The DNA for the CDR3 is TGTGCCAGCAGTGAAATAACCGGACAGGGGCTTAGCTACAATGAGCAGTTCTTC. This sequence encodes CASSEITGQGLSYNEQFF. The whole variable domain, filled in from reference TRBV25-1 and TRBJ2-1, reads EADIYQTPRYLVIGTGKKITLECSQTMGHDKMYWYQQDPGMELHLIHYSYGVNSTEKGDLSSESTVSRIRTEHFPLTLESARPSHTSQYLCASSEITGQGLSYNEQFFGPGTRLTVL.

This clonotype was observed many times. V usage is TRBV11-2 and J usage is TRBJ2-7, with D possibly matching TRBD2 (6 bases). There are 14 residues in the CDR3. CDR1 and CDR2 from the germline V gene are SGHAT and FQNNGV. Trimming left V 1 base short and J 4 bases short, with 11 bases between. CDR3 DNA: TGTGCCAGCAGCTTAGGACTAGAGAATTACGAGCAGTACGTC. Protein: CASSLGLENYEQYV.

The rearrangement joins TRBV2 to TRBJ2-7; D not resolved. Trimming took 6 bases from V and 6 from J, leaving 9 bases between them. The CDR3 length is 11 residues. CDR1 is SNHLY, CDR2 FYNNEI, per germline. The CDR3 nucleotides read TGTGCCAGCAGGGAGTTTAGCGAGCAGTACTTC. This sequence encodes CASREFSEQYF.

V gene TRBV7-6 combines with J gene TRBJ2-3; D possibly corresponds to TRBD2 (5 bases). CDR3 length equals 13 residues. Germline V gene sequence: CDR1 SGHVS, CDR2 FNYEAQ. V was cut by 2 bases and J by 5 bases, with 8 bases left in between. CDR3 nucleotides: TGTGCCAGCAGCTTAATAGCGAAAGATACGCAGTATTTT. Translating gives CASSLIAKDTQYF.

There are many counts of this clonotype. CDR3 residues: CASSFGGRGEKLFF. DNA for the CDR3: TGTGCCAGCAGCTTCGGGGGTCGAGGTGAAAAACTGTTTTTT. This sequence joins TRBV7-9 and TRBJ1-4; perhaps TRBD1 as D (5 bases). The V end lost 3 bases, the J end lost 7 bases, and 12 bases lay between the germline ends. Germline CDR1 reads SEHNR; CDR2 reads FQNEAQ (reference sequence). The CDR3 is 14 residues long.

The chain recombines TRBV2 with TRBJ2-7; TRBD2 matches 10 bases. Germline V gene sequence: CDR1 SNHLY, CDR2 FYNNEI. Unmatched junction bases numbered 1, after V lost 5 bases and J lost 3 bases. The CDR3 has 13 residues. Here the CDR3 reads CASSRTSGYEQYV. Here the CDR3 DNA reads TGTGCCAGCAGTAGGACTAGCGGCTACGAGCAGTACGTC.